The clone carrying this T cell receptor beta chain was observed a handful of times. The antigen remains unidentified. These data belong to a study of T cell repertoires in cytomegalovirus infection. TCRdb passed the reads through MiXCR, listing each CDR3 protein once. Of approximately 700,000 distinct CDR3 sequences in the sample, less than 40% are singletons; the top ten hold around 2.8%. Study results and limitations: The ex vivo response was dominated by HLA-C-restricted CMV-specific TCR beta clonotypes. Cumulative public TCR beta family frequency identified CMV carriers with the relevant HLA.

CDR3 length: 16 residues. Germline values: CDR1 MNHEY, CDR2 SMNVEV (reference sequence). The V gene end was trimmed by 2 bases and the J gene end by 0 bases; junction bases not matched to a gene: 4. V and J are TRBV27 and TRBJ2-7; 10 nucleotides line up with TRBD2. Sequencing was carried out using PBMCs. This sequence originates from a human donor in good health (CMV status not recorded). Some clones in this sample may be carry-over from other donors' samples. The CDR3 DNA sequence: TGTGCCAGCAGTTTAACCGGGACTAGCGCCTCCTACGAGCAGTACTTC. This gives the protein CASSLTGTSASYEQYF.